The source of this T cell receptor (beta chain) is a study of blood T cell repertoires in COVID-19. The overall study: Samples representing acute and convalescent COVID-19 were sourced from the United States, Italy and Spain.

Original handling: Nucleated cell counts were estimated from reference gene primer amplification. TCRdb keeps only in-frame clones here, not all; method: immunoSEQ multiplex PCR. Clone size and the V and J calls come from that table; the DNA yielded D and trimming. This table holds approximately 110,000 clones, 85% found once. The V and J ends lost 2 bases and 0 bases, in that order; junction bases with no gene match: 8. This CDR3 region has 18 residues. CDR1 is SGHAT and CDR2 is FQNNGV in the germline V gene. Input material: peripheral blood. The receptor was derived from a human donor in a cohort sampled during active COVID-19. The chain employs TRBV11-2 and TRBJ1-4; 8 positions agree with TRBD1. CDR3 DNA sequence: TGTGCCAGCAGCTTAAGGACAGGGAAGACTGCAACTAATGAAAAACTGTTTTTT. This sequence encodes CASSLRTGKTATNEKLFF.